These T cell receptor beta chains were read from a single sample in a study of circulating and synovial CD4+ cells in juvenile arthritis. Produced via immunoSEQ multiplex PCR; TCRdb's table is partial and in-frame only. The sample includes over 13,000 clones, around 80% of them seen just once. Sample: CD4+ T cells from synovial fluid. The receptor source for this set is a human patient with juvenile idiopathic arthritis. Some clones in this sample may be carry-over from other donors' samples. Each CDR3 is given with its conserved first and last residue. D genes are given only for firm matches. Not every row has a clone size; where given, it reads once, few, many or a size class.

D gene	clone size	V gene	J gene	CDR3 DNA	CDR3 protein
-	-	TRBV13	TRBJ1-1	TGTGCCAGCAGCGGTGCAGGGGATGGAGATGACACTGAGGCTTTCTTT	CASSGAGDGDDTEAFF
-	-	TRBV6-5	TRBJ1-1	TGTGCCAGCAGTTACTCGTCGGGGGGCCGGGGATATGAAGCTTTCTTT	CASSYSSGGRGYEAFF
TRBD1	-	TRBV6-4	TRBJ2-1	TGTGCCAGCAGTGGCTCAGAGACAGGGGGCACTGAGCAGCTCTTC	CASSGSETGGTEQLF
-	-	TRBV21-1	TRBJ1-2	TGTGCCAGCAGCCCACTAGGCCGGGAGAAGGGCTACACCTTC	CASSPLGREKGYTF
TRBD2	-	TRBV6-1	TRBJ2-1	TGTGCCAGCAGTGAAGGGACTAGCGGGAACAGCCATGAGCAGTTCTTC	CASSEGTSGNSHEQFF
-	-	TRBV6-5	TRBJ1-1	TGTGCCAGCAACCTACAGGGGAACACTGAAGCTTTCTTT	CASNLQGNTEAFF
-	-	TRBV30	TRBJ2-1	TGTGCCTGGAGCTGTGAGCAGTTCTTC	CAWSCEQFF
TRBD2	once	TRBV19	TRBJ2-1	TGTGCCAGTAGTATTTGGGCGGGGGGCCTTGGGAATGAGCAGTTCTTC	CASSIWAGGLGNEQFF
-	-	TRBV30	TRBJ1-1	TGTGCCTGGAGTGGAGGGGGCACTGAAGCTTTCTTT	CAWSGGGTEAFF
-	-	TRBV6-1	TRBJ1-5	TGTGCCAGCAGTGGTGACATGGTGGGTAGGCCCCAGCATTTT	CASSGDMVGRPQHF
TRBD2	-	TRBV13	TRBJ2-5	TGTGCCAGCAGCTCCCCGGGACTAGCGGGGAAAGAGACCCAGTACTTC	CASSSPGLAGKETQYF
TRBD1	-	TRBV30	TRBJ2-2	TGTGCCTCGGGACAGACTTACACCGGGGAGCTGTTTTTT	CASGQTYTGELFF
-	-	TRBV5-1	TRBJ1-1	TGCGCCAGCAGCTTGAACGGGTACACTGAAGCTTTCTTT	CASSLNGYTEAFF
-	-	TRBV6-6	TRBJ2-2	TGTGCCAGCAGTTTATCCGCGAACACCGGGGAGCTGTTTTTT	CASSLSANTGELFF
-	-	TRBV19	TRBJ1-6	TGTGCCAGTAGTATGGTGGGAACCGGGAGCTCCTATAATTCACCCCTCCACTTT	CASSMVGTGSSYNSPLHF
TRBD2	-	TRBV4-1	TRBJ2-1	TGCGACAGCAGCCAGCGGACTAGCGGGACCAACAATGAGCAGTTCTTC	CDSSQRTSGTNNEQFF